A selection of T cell receptor beta chains follows, all from one sample in a study of blood T cell repertoires in COVID-19. Here immunoSEQ multiplex PCR was the method, and the copy in TCRdb shows in-frame clones only, minus some. The repertoire holds roughly 150,000 clones, with around 90% as singletons. The specimen sequenced was peripheral blood. Source of these receptors: a woman aged 80 or over with COVID-19, enrolled during active disease. Both conserved end residues are part of each CDR3.

TRBJ2-3 TRBV5-1 CASSLGLAGGWEDTQYF
TRBJ2-2 TRBV19 CASSINPPGTANTGELFF
TRBJ1-1 TRBV29-1 CSATGINADTEAFF
TRBJ1-1 TRBV4-3 CASSPGQGRSTEAFF
TRBJ1-2 TRBV6-5 CASSRGQSYGYTF
TRBJ2-7 TRBV27 CASSLGLPGTGDHEQYF
TRBJ2-1 TRBV11-3 CASSLGDSGSDEQFF
TRBJ2-7 TRBV27 CASRTLMGEVYEQYF
TRBJ1-5 TRBV9 CASSVGHDSNQPQHF
TRBJ2-7 TRBV4-1 CASSQQRGYEQYF
TRBJ2-7 TRBV6-2/TRBV6-3 CASSYRLAGEAYEQYF
TRBJ2-2 TRBV6-6 CASSLRGGGELFF
TRBJ2-1 TRBV7-2 CASSLGLQTAYNEQFF